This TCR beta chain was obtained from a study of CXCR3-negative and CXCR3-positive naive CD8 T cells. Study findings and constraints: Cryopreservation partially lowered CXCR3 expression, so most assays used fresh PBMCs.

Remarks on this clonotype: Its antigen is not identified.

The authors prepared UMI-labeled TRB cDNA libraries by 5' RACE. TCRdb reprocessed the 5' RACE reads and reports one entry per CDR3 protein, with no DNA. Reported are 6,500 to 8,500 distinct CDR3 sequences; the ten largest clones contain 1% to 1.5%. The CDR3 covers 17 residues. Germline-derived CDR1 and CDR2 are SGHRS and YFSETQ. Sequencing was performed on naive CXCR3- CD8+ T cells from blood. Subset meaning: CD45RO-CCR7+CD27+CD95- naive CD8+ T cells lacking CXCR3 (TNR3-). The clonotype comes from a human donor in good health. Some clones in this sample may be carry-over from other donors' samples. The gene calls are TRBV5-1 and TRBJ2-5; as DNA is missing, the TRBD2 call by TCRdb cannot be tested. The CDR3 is CASSTGLAGGFQETQYF.